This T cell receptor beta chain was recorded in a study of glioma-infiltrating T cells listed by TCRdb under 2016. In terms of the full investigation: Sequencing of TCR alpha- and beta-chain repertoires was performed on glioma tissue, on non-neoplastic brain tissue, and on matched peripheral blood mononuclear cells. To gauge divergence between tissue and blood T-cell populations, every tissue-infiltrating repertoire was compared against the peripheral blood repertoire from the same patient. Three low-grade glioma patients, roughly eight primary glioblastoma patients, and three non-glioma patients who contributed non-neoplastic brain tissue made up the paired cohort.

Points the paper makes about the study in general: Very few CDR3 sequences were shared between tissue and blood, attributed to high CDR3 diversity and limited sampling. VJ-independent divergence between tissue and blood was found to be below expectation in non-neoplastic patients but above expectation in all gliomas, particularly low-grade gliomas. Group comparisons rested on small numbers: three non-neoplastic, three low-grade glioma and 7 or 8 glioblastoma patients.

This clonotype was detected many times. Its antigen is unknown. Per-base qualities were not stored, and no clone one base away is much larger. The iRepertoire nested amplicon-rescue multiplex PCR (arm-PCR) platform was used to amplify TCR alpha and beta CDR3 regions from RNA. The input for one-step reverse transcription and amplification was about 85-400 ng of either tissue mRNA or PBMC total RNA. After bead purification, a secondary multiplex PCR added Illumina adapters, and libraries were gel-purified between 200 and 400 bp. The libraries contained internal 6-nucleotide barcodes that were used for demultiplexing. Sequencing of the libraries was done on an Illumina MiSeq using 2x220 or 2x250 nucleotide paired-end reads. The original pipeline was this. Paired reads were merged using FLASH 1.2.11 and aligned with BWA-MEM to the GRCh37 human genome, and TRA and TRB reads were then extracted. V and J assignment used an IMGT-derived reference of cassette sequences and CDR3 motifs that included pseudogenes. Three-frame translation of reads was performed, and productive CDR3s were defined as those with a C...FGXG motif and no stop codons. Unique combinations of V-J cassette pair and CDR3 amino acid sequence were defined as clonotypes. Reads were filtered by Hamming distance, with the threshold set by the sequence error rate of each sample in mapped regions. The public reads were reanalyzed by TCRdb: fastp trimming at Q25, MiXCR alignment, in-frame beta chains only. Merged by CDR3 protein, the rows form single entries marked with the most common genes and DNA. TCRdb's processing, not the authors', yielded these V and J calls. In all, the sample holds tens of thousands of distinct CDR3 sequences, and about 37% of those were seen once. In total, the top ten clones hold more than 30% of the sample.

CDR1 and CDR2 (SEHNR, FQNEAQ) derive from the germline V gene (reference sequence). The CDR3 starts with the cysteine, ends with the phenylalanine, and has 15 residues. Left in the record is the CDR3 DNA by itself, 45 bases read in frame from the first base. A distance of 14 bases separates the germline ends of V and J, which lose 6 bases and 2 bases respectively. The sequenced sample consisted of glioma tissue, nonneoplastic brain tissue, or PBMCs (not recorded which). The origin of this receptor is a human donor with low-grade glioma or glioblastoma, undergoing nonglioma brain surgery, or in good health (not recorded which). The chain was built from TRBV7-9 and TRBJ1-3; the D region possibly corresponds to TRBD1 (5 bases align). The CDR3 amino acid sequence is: CASRFGGEAGNTIYF. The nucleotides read TGTGCCAGCAGGTTCGGGGGAGAAGCTGGAAACACCATATATTTT. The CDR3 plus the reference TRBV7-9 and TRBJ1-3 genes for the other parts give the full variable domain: DTGVSQNPRHKITKRGQNVTFRCDPISEHNRLYWYRQTLGQGPEFLTYFQNEAQLEKSRLLSDRFSAERPKGSFSTLEIQRTEQGDSAMYLCASRFGGEAGNTIYFGEGSWLTVV.